This TCR beta chain came from a study of cytomegalovirus exposure and HLA in healthy donors. PCR primers comprised 60 Vbeta and 13 Jbeta primers. Profiled with immunoSEQ multiplex PCR; TCRdb holds only in-frame clones, not every one. This table holds about 150,000 clones, about 82% found once. V was clipped by 0 bases and J by 0 bases, with 9 bases between them. Germline lookup yields CDR1 SGHRS and CDR2 YFSETQ. CDR3 length: 16 residues. This clone was seen only a few times. The sample was PBMCs. V gene TRBV5-1 combines with J gene TRBJ2-2, with D hard to call. The TCR sequence derives from a woman between 45 and 60 years old in good health and CMV-seropositive. DNA of the CDR3: TGCGCCAGCAGCTTGGGGCCAGTGGCGAACACCGGGGAGCTGTTTTTT. Residues: CASSLGPVANTGELFF.